This TCR beta chain was sequenced for a study of STAT3 mutations in large granular lymphocyte leukemia. The wider study: Over half of T-LGLL patients had one or more immunosuppressive regimens. Study findings and constraints: In about 30% of the 18 patients, new TCR clonotypes emerged after therapy. No sample exists from the first appearance of each clone. Every T-cell large granular lymphocyte leukemia patient had at least one immunodominant TCR beta clonotype.

By sample share, this clone is medium-sized. Antigen: not known. This table comes from immunoSEQ multiplex PCR, and its TCRdb copy is limited to in-frame clones, with some not included. The sample has approximately 2,500 clones, approximately 90% seen once. With 7 bases removed from V and 8 bases from J, the gap between germline ends came to 8 bases. The germline V gene has CDR1 MNHNY and CDR2 SVGAGI (reference sequence). The CDR3 runs to 10 residues. The V call is TRBV6-6, the J call TRBJ1-1; unclear D gene. The clonotype originates from a woman aged 70-85 years with T-cell large granular lymphocyte leukemia. Some clones in this sample may be carry-over from other donors' samples. The source material was peripheral blood mononuclear cells. The CDR3 DNA reads as TGTGCCAGCATCAGGACCGAAGCTTTCTTT. It is translated as CASIRTEAFF.